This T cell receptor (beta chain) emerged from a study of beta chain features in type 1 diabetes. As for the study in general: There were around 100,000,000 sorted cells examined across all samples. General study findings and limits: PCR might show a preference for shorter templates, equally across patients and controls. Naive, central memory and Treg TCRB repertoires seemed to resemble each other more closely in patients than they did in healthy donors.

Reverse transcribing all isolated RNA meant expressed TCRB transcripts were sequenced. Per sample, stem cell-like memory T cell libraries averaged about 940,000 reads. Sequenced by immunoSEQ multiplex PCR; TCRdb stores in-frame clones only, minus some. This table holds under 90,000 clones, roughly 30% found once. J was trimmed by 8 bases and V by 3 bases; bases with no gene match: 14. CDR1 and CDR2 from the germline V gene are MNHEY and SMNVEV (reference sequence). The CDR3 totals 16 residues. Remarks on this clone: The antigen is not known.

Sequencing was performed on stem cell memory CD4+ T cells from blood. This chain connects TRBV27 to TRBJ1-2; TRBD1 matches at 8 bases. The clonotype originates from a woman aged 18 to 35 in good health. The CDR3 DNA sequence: TGTGCCAGCAGTTTCAGGTCGGGACAGGCTTCCTACGGCTACACCTTC. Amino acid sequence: CASSFRSGQASYGYTF.